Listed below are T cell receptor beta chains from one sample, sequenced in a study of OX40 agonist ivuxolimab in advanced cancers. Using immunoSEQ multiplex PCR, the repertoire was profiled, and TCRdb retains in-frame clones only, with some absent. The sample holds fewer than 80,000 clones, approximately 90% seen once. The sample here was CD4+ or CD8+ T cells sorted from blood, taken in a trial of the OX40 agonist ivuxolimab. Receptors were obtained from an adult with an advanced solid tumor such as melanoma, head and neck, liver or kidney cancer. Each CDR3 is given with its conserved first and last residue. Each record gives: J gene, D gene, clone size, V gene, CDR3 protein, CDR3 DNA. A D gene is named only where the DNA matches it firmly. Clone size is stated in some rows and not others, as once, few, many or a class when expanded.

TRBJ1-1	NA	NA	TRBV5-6	CASSRGGARGTEAFF	TGTGCCAGCAGCCGTGGGGGGGCCCGAGGCACTGAAGCTTTCTTT
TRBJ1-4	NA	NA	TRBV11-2	CASSSEGFGFSEKLFF	TGTGCCAGCAGCTCCGAGGGGTTTGGCTTTTCTGAAAAACTGTTTTTT
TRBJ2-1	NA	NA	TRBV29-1	CSVEVGIGADEQFF	TGCAGCGTTGAAGTGGGGATTGGGGCCGATGAGCAGTTCTTC
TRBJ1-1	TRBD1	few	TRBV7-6	CASSSDRGNTKAFF	TGTGCCAGCAGCTCAGACAGGGGGAATACGAAAGCTTTCTTT
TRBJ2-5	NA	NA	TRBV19	CASSMTVGIGETQYF	TGTGCCAGTAGTATGACAGTGGGGATTGGGGAGACCCAGTACTTC
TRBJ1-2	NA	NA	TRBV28	CASSLHTNYGYTF	TGTGCCAGCAGTCTCCATACTAACTATGGCTACACCTTC
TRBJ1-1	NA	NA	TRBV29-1	CSVEDRGSNTEAFF	TGCAGCGTTGAAGATCGGGGCTCTAACACTGAAGCTTTCTTT
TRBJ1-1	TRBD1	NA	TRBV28	CASTLAIRYRGPMGTEAFF	TGTGCCAGCACCCTCGCGATTCGTTACAGGGGGCCGATGGGCACTGAAGCTTTCTTT
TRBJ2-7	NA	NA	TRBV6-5	CASSPGVTYEQYF	TGTGCCAGCAGTCCAGGGGTCACCTACGAGCAGTACTTC
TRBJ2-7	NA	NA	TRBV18	CASSPRDSYEQYF	TGTGCCAGCTCACCACGCGACTCCTACGAGCAGTACTTC
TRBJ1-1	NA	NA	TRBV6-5	CASSLALSVDTEAFF	TGTGCCAGCAGTCTGGCGTTATCCGTCGACACTGAAGCTTTCTTT
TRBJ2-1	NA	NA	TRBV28	CASSSEPASYNEQFF	TGTGCCAGCAGTTCCGAGCCGGCTTCCTACAATGAGCAGTTCTTC
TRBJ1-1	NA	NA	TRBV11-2	CASSLVPSQGWGAFF	TGTGCCAGCAGCTTAGTCCCCTCTCAGGGGTGGGGAGCTTTCTTT